Shown below are 3 T cell receptor beta chains from a single sample sequenced in a study of identical twins. TCRdb reprocessed the 5' RACE reads with MiXCR, giving one entry per CDR3 protein. The profile covers a few hundred thousand distinct CDR3 sequences, with 7.5% to 10% appearing a single time and under 3.5% taken by the ten largest. These same data were also listed under a study on yellow fever vaccine responses in identical twins.

The specimen sequenced was PBMCs. The receptors were gathered from a woman aged 18-29 years in good health.

This clonotype was counted only a few times. The chain combines TRBV29-1 with TRBJ2-7; perhaps D is TRBD1 or TRBD2 (6 bases each). The ends were cut back, 2 bases at V and 2 bases at J, with 10 bases in the middle. This CDR3 is built from 13 residues. Per the germline V gene, CDR1 is SQVTM and CDR2 is ANQGSEA. The CDR3 loop reads CSVERGDPYEQYF. Here the CDR3 DNA reads TGCAGCGTTGAAAGGGGGGACCCCTACGAGCAGTACTTC.

This clonotype was observed a handful of times. The genes are TRBV11-2 and TRBJ2-2; 9 bases agree with TRBD2. The V gene end was trimmed by 2 bases and the J gene end by 5 bases; junction bases not matched to a gene: 6. From germline, CDR1 is SGHAT and CDR2 FQNNGV. The CDR3 has 16 amino acids. The CDR3 loop reads CASSLTGAGGTGELFF. For the CDR3, the DNA is TGTGCCAGCAGCTTAACGGGAGCGGGAGGTACCGGGGAGCTGTTTTTT.

J is TRBJ2-1 and V is TRBV6-5; D uncertain. The CDR3 is 15 residues long. The V end was cut by 0 bases, the J end by 4 bases, with 10 bases between. CDR1 and CDR2 from the germline V gene are MNHEY and SVGAGI. The CDR3 loop is CASSYSSLDYNEQFF. CDR3 in DNA: TGTGCCAGCAGTTACTCGAGCCTGGATTACAATGAGCAGTTCTTC.